This TCR beta chain was recovered during a study of T-cell reconstitution after alpha-beta-depleted transplantation in children. Preparing the TCRbeta library involved the use of unique molecular identifiers. TCRdb ran MiXCR on the PCR reads and lists one entry per CDR3 protein. The top ten hold 29% of the sample, which has under 450,000 distinct CDR3 sequences, roughly 17% seen once. Study findings and constraints: It was reported that alpha-beta T cells came from several hundred expanded graft clones (about two months after transplant). Some patients owed their high day-60 TCRbeta diversity to surviving recipient T cells and thymic progenitors. T-cell numbers and diversity one year post-transplant derived largely from freshly generated T cells.

V was trimmed by 4 bases and J by 6 bases, leaving 8 bases between them. The germline V gene encodes CDR1 DFQATT and CDR2 SNEGSKA (reference sequence). CDR3 size: 11 residues. This clonotype was seen a few times. Its cognate antigen is unknown. The clonotype originates from a boy under two years old who had a stem cell transplant for Wiskott-Aldrich syndrome, so the T cells may come from the graft donor. The chain couples TRBV20-1 to TRBJ2-3; no reliable D call. The material sequenced was PBMCs, mostly from graft donor cells, taken 360 days after TCRalphabeta/CD19-depleted stem cell transplant. In DNA form, the CDR3 reads TGCAGTGCTACCCTCCCCGATACGCAGTATTTT. This gives the protein CSATLPDTQYF.